This record covers a single T cell receptor (beta chain). Its antigen is still unknown. The sample is drawn from a study of cytomegalovirus exposure and HLA in healthy donors. Study-level information: Early released data comprised around 80 million unique TCRs from HLA-typed donors.

Study conclusions and caveats: About 90% or about 30% of the time was how often most TCR beta V segments were productive, according to an earlier analysis. Reports state that TCR beta sequences accurately predicted most subjects' HLA-A and HLA-B alleles.

Amplification used 60 Vbeta primers and 13 Jbeta primers. TCRdb's table, derived via immunoSEQ multiplex PCR, lists solely in-frame clones and lacks some. In total, the table holds about 48,000 clones. The germline CDR1 and CDR2 sequences are LNHDA and SQIVND (reference sequence). The CDR3 is 13 residues long. V gave up 3 bases and J gave up 1 base, with 5 bases separating them. The chain recombines TRBV19 with TRBJ2-3; D is unclear. The sample comprised PBMCs. The receptor was isolated from a woman aged 40 to 55 in good health and CMV-seronegative. CDR3: CASSISGTDTQYF. The CDR3 DNA sequence: TGTGCCAGTAGTATTTCGGGCACAGATACGCAGTATTTT.